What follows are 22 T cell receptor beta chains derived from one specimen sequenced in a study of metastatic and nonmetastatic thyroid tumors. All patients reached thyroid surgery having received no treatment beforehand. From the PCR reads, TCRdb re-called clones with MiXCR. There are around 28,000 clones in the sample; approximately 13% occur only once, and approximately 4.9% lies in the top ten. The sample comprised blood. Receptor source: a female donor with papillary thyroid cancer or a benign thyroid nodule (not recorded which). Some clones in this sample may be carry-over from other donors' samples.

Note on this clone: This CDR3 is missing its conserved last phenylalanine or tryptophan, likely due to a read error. The chain's CDR3 is CASSLARTGGVRNYGYTL. DNA for the CDR3: TGTGCCAGCAGTTTAGCGCGCACGGGGGGAGTGAGGAACTATGGCTACACCTTG. The V gene is TRBV12-3 or TRBV12-4, the J gene TRBJ1-2; weak D call: TRBD1 (5 bases). Trimming removed 0 bases at V and 2 bases at J, with 19 bases between. The CDR3 sequence is 18 residues long.

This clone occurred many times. Here the CDR3 reads CASSLTFSEAFF. CDR3 bases: TGTGCCAGCAGTTTGACATTCTCCGAAGCTTTCTTT. The chain carries TRBV12-3 or TRBV12-4 and TRBJ1-1; D is uncertain. V was cut by 3 bases and J by 8 bases, with 10 bases left in between. This CDR3 is built from 12 residues.

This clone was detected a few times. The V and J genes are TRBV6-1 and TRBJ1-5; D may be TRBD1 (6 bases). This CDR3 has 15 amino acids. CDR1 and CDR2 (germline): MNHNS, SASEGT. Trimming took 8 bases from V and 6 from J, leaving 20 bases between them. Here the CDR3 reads CASGGITGRLQPQHF. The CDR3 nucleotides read TGTGCCAGCGGAGGAATTACAGGGAGACTTCAGCCCCAGCATTTT.

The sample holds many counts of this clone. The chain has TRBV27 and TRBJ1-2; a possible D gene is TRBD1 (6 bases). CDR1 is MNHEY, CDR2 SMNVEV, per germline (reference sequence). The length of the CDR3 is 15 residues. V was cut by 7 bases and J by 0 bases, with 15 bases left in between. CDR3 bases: TGTGCCAGCACCCTCAGGACAGAAGCTAACTATGGCTACACCTTC. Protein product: CASTLRTEANYGYTF.

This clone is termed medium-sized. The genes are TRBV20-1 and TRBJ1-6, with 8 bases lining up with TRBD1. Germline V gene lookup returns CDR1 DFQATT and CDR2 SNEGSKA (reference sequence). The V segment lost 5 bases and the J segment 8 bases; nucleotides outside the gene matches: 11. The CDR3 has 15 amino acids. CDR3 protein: CSAWTGHLGYSPLHF. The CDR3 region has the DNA TGCAGTGCTTGGACAGGGCACCTAGGGTATTCACCCCTCCACTTT.

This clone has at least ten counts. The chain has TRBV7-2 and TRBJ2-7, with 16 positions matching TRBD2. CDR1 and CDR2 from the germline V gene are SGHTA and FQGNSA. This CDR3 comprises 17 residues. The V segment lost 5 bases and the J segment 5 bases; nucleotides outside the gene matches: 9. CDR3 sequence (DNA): TGTGCCAGCAGCCCGCCGGGACTAGCGGGAGGGTCCCACGAGCAGTACTTC. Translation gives CASSPPGLAGGSHEQYF.

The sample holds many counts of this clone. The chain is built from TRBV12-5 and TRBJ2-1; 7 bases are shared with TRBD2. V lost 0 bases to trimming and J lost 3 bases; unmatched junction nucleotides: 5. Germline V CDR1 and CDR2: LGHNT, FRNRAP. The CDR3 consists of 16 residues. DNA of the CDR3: TGTGCTAGTGGTTTGGTCGGGACTACGCTCTACAATGAGCAGTTCTTC. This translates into CASGLVGTTLYNEQFF.

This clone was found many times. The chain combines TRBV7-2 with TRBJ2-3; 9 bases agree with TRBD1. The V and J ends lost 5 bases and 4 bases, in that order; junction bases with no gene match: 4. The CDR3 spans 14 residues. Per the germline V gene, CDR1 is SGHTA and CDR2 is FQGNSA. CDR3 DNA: TGTGCCAGCAGCGGGGACAGGGCGCCAGATACGCAGTATTTT. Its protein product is CASSGDRAPDTQYF.

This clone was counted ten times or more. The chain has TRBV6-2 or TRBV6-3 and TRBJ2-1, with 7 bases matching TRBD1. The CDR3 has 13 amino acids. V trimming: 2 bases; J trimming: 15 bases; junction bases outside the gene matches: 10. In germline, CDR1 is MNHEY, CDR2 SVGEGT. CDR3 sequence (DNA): TGTGCCAGCAGTTACCCCGCGGACAGGTCGCTGTTCTTC. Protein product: CASSYPADRSLFF.

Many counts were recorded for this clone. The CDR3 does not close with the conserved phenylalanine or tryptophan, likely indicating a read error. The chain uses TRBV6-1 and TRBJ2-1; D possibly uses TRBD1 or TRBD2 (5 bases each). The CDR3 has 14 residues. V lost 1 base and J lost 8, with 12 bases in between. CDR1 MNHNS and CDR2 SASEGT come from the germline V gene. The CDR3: CASSEVWGIDEQFL. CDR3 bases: TGTGCCAGCAGTGAAGTTTGGGGGATCGATGAGCAGTTCCTC.

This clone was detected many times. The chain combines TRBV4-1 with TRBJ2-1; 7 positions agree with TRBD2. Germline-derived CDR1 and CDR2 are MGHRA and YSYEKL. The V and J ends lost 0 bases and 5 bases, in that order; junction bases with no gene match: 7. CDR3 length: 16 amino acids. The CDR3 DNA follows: TGCGCCAGCAGCCAAGACCCTTGGCTAGCGGACAATGAGCAGTTCTTC. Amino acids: CASSQDPWLADNEQFF.

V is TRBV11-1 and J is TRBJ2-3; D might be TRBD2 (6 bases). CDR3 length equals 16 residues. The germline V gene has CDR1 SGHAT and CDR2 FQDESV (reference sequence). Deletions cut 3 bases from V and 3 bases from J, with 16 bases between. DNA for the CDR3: TGTGCCAGCAGCTTGCTAGAGGGAGGACCGACAGATACGCAGTATTTT. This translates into CASSLLEGGPTDTQYF.

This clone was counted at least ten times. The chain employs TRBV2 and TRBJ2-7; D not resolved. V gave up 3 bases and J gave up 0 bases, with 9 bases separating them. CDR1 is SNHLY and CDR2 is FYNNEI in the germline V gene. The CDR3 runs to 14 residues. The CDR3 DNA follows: TGTGCCAGCAGTGAGGGTTTTGGCTCCTACGAGCAGTACTTC. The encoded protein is CASSEGFGSYEQYF.

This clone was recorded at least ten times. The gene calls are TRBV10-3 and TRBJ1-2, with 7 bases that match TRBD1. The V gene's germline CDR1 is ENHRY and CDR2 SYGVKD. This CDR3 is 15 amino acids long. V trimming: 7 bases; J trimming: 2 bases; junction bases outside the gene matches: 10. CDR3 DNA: TGTGCCATCAAAGGGAATACAGGGGACAACTATGGCTACACCTTC. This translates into CAIKGNTGDNYGYTF.

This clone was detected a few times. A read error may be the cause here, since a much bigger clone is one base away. This chain's CDR3 is CASSLLCQPQHF. CDR3 bases: TGTGCCAGCAGCTTGCTCTGTCAGCCCCAGCATTTT. V is TRBV5-4 and J is TRBJ1-5; D gene unclear. The CDR3 runs 12 residues. Germline assignment: CDR1 SGHNT and CDR2 YYREEE (reference sequence). Trimming shortened V by 1 base and J by 6 bases, and 5 bases separated the two germline ends.

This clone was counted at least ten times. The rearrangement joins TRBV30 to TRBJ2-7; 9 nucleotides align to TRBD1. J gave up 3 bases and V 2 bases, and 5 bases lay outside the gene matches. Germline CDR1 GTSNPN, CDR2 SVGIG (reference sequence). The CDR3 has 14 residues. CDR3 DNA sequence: TGTGCCTGGAGTCGGGGACAGGGAGTCTACGAGCAGTACTTC. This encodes CAWSRGQGVYEQYF.

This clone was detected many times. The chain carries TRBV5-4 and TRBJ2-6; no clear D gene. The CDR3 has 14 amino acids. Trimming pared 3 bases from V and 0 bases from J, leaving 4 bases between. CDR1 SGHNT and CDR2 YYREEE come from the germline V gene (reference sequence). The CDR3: CASSSASGANVLTF. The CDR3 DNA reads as TGTGCCAGCAGCTCAGCCTCTGGGGCCAACGTCCTGACTTTC.

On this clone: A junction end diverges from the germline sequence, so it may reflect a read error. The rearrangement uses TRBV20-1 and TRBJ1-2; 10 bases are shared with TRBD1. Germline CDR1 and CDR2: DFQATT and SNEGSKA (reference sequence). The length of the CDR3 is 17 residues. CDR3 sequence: CSASKTFRDRGNYVYIF. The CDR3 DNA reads TGCAGTGCTAGTAAGACCTTTAGGGACAGGGGAAACTATGTCTACATCTTC.

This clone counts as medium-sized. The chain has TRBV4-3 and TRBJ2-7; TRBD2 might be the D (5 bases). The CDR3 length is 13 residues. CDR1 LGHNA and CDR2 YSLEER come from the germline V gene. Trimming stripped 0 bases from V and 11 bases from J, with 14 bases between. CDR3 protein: CASSQDSSTGKYF. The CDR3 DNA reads TGCGCCAGCAGCCAAGATTCTAGCACGGGAAAGTACTTC.

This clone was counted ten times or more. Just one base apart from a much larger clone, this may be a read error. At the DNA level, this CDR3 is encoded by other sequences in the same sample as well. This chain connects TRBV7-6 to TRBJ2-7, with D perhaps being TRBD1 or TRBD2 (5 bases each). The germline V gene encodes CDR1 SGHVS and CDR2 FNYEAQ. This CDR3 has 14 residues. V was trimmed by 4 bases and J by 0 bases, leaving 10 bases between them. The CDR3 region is CASSSGAGSYEQYF. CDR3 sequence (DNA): TGTGCCAGCAGCTCCGGGGCCGGCTCCTACGAGCAGTACTTC.

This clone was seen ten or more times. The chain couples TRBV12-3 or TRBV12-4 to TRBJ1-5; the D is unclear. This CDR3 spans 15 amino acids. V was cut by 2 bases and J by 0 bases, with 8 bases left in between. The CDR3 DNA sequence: TGTGCCAGCAGTTTAAGAGCTCATAGCAATCAGCCCCAGCATTTT. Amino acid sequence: CASSLRAHSNQPQHF.

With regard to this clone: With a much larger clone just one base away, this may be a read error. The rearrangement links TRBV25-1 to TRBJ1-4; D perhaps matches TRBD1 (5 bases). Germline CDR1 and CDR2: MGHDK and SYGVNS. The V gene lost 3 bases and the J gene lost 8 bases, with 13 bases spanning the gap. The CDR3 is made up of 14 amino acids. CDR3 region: CASSDVQGKEKLFF. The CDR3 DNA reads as TGTGCCAGCAGTGACGTCCAGGGAAAAGAAAAACTGTTTTTT.